This TCR beta chain was captured by sequencing in a study of human T cells and chemical hapten exposure. Study overall: The study lasted approximately 26 weeks, and patients were dosed weekly with diphenylcyclopropenone on the scalp throughout. Whole-study results and caveats: The count of PT1 expanded TCRs correlated positively with patch test score.

In regard to this clonotype: Its specificity is unknown.

Germline-derived CDR1 and CDR2 are SGDLS and YYNGEE. The CDR3 loop spans 15 amino acids. Trimming pared 6 bases from V and 4 bases from J, leaving 18 bases between. Unique molecular identifiers were linked by the library to individual cDNA molecules. Each CDR3 protein gets one entry after TCRdb re-called the RACE reads with MiXCR. The sample carries more than 95,000 distinct CDR3 sequences, less than 40% recorded once. Specified time point: patch test 3, about 24 weeks after DPC sensitization. Treatment noted: therapeutic diphenylcyclopropenone sensitization with weekly scalp DPC. Those who donated were patients with alopecia, 18 to 70 years of age, and suitable for DPC.

This material consisted of whole blood, taken in connection with sensitization to the hapten diphenylcyclopropenone (DPC). The receptor comes from a man aged 35-49 years with alopecia areata. Some clones in this sample may be carry-over from other donors' samples. This sequence joins TRBV9 and TRBJ2-3; D may be TRBD1 or TRBD2 (5 bases each). CDR3 region: CASNRATEGPDTQYF. As DNA, the CDR3 is TGTGCCAGCAACAGAGCCACAGAGGGACCAGATACGCAGTATTTT.